This T cell receptor (beta chain) appears in the sequencing data of a study of beta chain features in type 1 diabetes. Findings and limits, study-wide: The naive, central memory and Treg TCRB repertoires showed an apparent similarity that was greater among patients than among healthy donors. Type 1 diabetes patients had TCRB CDR3s that were shorter (moderately but significantly so) in all four CD4+ subsets.

As to this clone: Its cognate antigen is unknown. This CDR3 is also generated by other DNA sequences in the sample.

cDNA synthesis used the whole RNA isolate, giving expressed TCRB sequences. This table comes from immunoSEQ multiplex PCR, and its TCRdb copy is limited to in-frame clones, with some not included. The table includes over 600,000 clones, roughly 12% detected once. One heparinised draw, averaging roughly 0.12 L, was taken per donor. The authors sorted CD4+ naive, central memory, regulatory and stem cell-like memory cells via CD45RO/CCR7/CD25/CD127/CD95/CD27. CDR1 and CDR2 from the germline V gene are SGHTA and FQGNSA. The CDR3 is 15 amino acids. Losses at the gene ends were 3 bases for V and 6 bases for J; bases not matched to a gene: 2.

This TCR came from a young man with type 1 diabetes. The chain carries TRBV7-2 and TRBJ2-1, with TRBD2 identical over 13 bases. The source material was naive CD4+ T cells from blood. The CDR3, as DNA: TGTGCCAGCAGCTTCACTAGCGGGGGGGCCAATGAGCAGTTCTTC. Translating gives CASSFTSGGANEQFF.